This T cell receptor (beta chain) stems from a study of post-analysis software for immune sequencing data. Study outcomes and limitations: With TRBV5-6, TRBV5-1 and TRBV20-1 included, a handful of TRBV segments were more frequent in patients than in controls.

Worth noting for this clonotype: Its antigen is not known.

Unique molecular identifiers were present in the TCR beta cDNA libraries. Each CDR3 protein gets one entry after TCRdb re-called the PCR reads with MiXCR. The sample carries hundreds of thousands of distinct CDR3 sequences, approximately 59% recorded once. This CDR3 has 19 amino acids. The V and J ends lost 1 base and 3 bases respectively, with 23 bases between them. Looked up from germline, CDR1 is SGHTA and CDR2 is FQGNSA. This chain joins TRBV7-2 and TRBJ2-3; D tentatively fits TRBD1 or TRBD2 (5 bases each). This receptor was taken from a girl between 2 and 10 years old with multiple sclerosis. The sample was blood. The DNA of the CDR3 is TGTGCCAGCAGCTTAGTTGTAGCAATGGGACCAACACAGACAGATACGCAGTATTTT. Its translation: CASSLVVAMGPTQTDTQYF.